This T cell receptor beta chain was obtained from a study of blood T cells in healthy people across ages (dated by TCRdb to 2015 to 2017). For the study in its entirety: In model experiments, template switching captured about one uniquely barcoded TCR beta cDNA molecule for every two T cells. To track age-related changes in TCR beta repertoire diversity, the study relied on deep sequencing normalized with unique cDNA molecular identifiers. Four age groups were formed from the donors: young (average about 17 years), middle-aged (approximately 42), aged (approximately 60) and long-lived (82). To avoid experimental bias, donors of different ages were spread randomly across the sequencing lanes. For two donors (one aged 18 to 30 and one aged 80 or older), the study analyzed two additional independent replicas of 1 million unique cDNA reads from the same blood draw.

What the study reported, not specific to this receptor: As age increased, observed TCR beta diversity per million T cells dropped in a roughly linear way, and a significant reduction was already evident by age 40. Donor CMV infection status was unknown, potentially confounding age-related changes in expanded clonotypes. Estimates of total diversity from one million sequenced T cells were regarded as lower bounds and underestimates. The percentage of naive T cells measured by flow cytometry correlated strongly with observed TCR beta diversity. Since profiling was done on bulk unsorted PBMCs, naive and antigen-experienced compartments could not be conclusively compared. Compared with the aged group, the long-lived group had more naive CD4+ T cells, fewer expanded clones and increased TCR diversity, a pattern suggesting age selection.

The donors were roughly 40 Caucasian individuals from Russia, aged roughly 6 to 100 years, who were systemically healthy. Ten milliliters of peripheral blood were collected from each donor into EDTA-treated Vacutainer tubes. Ficoll-Paque density-gradient centrifugation was used to isolate PBMCs, with at least 7 million per sample. Total RNA, at least 6 micrograms per sample, was extracted from PBMCs with Trizol reagent. For every donor, an aliquot of PBMCs went through flow cytometry to measure the percentages of naive CD45RAhigh/CD27high T cells. The cysteine opens and the phenylalanine closes a CDR3 of 15 amino acids. Of the read, only the CDR3 DNA is kept; its 45 bases are in frame from base 1. Per the germline V gene (reference sequence), DFQATT is the CDR1 and SNEGSKA is the CDR2. Preparation of the library involved 5' RACE. Sequencer: Illumina HiSeq 2500. A second PCR of about 6 to 11 cycles was run with a J-beta primer mix and a sample-barcoded 5' primer. A template-switch 5' adaptor carrying 12 random nucleotides introduced a unique molecular identifier onto each TCR beta cDNA molecule. Each sample yielded at least 2.5 million CDR3-containing paired-end reads. First-strand cDNA was synthesized from all RNA with the Mint cDNA synthesis kit, primed by a TRBC-specific oligonucleotide. After uracil-DNA glycosylase treatment, a first 18-cycle PCR used universal primers M1SS and BC2_uni_R on all cDNA. The source study handled its data this way. For normalization, 1 million high-quality reads, each with a distinct molecular identifier, were randomly selected from each sample. Reads sharing molecular identifiers were discarded rather than binned into consensus sequences. MiTCR, run with a Q25 quality threshold and the strictest error-elimination algorithm, handled CDR3 identification, clonotype clustering and error correction. A nonparametric unseen species model with Euler transformation was used to estimate a lower bound on total TCR beta diversity. TCRdb took the public reads, trimmed them with fastp at Q25, ran MiXCR for clone calling and kept in-frame beta chains. Under each unique CDR3 protein, matching rows form one entry showing the most common genes and DNA. In this record, the V and J calls reflect TCRdb's handling and not the investigators' own analysis. This sample holds hundreds of thousands of distinct CDR3 sequences; around 31% were observed only once. The ten most abundant clones make up 15% to 19% of the sample.

This clonotype was found a few times. The specificity of this receptor is unknown. The junction does not match germline at one end; this may be a read error. This TCR derives from a woman of 80 years or more in good health. The V and J segments used are TRBV20-1 and TRBJ1-6; tentative D gene TRBD1, with 5 bases matching. Specimen: blood. The sequenced DNA is TGCAGTGCTAGAACACCCCTCGGGGCGCATTCACCCCCCCACTTT. Its product reads: CSARTPLGAHSPPHF.